This passage covers 14 T cell receptor beta chains from one sample sequenced in a study of monozygotic twins with inflammatory bowel disease. Reprocessing the 5' RACE reads, TCRdb reports a single entry for every CDR3 protein and omits DNA. There are fewer than 550,000 distinct CDR3 sequences in the sample, with 2% to 3% held by the top ten. The sequencing sample was made of blood. The receptors derive from a human donor with ulcerative colitis or Crohn's disease, or a healthy co-twin of an affected twin (not recorded which).

J is TRBJ1-2 and V is TRBV9. CDR1 is SGDLS, CDR2 YYNGEE, per germline. CDR3 size: 15 residues. CDR3: CASSVEAGLGYGYTF.

The genes are TRBV19 and TRBJ1-2. In germline, CDR1 is LNHDA, CDR2 SQIVND (reference sequence). This CDR3 spans 12 amino acids. The CDR3 region is CASWAIPYGYTF.

The genes are TRBV3-1 and TRBJ2-7; TCRdb selects TRBD1, and the lack of DNA leaves this call unchecked. Germline values: CDR1 LGHDT, CDR2 YNNKEL (reference sequence). This CDR3 contains 18 residues. The CDR3 loop reads CASSTRTSEIERDYEQYF.

This chain connects TRBV5-4 to TRBJ2-1. The CDR3 totals 12 residues. Germline V lookup: CDR1 SGHNT, CDR2 YYREEE (reference sequence). CDR3 protein: CASSSPWNEQFF.

J is TRBJ2-7 and V is TRBV9. Germline CDR1 reads SGDLS; CDR2 reads YYNGEE. This CDR3 is built from 15 residues. Here the CDR3 reads CASSVAPGVGYEQYF.

V and J are TRBV20-1 and TRBJ1-4. Germline V gene sequence: CDR1 DFQATT, CDR2 SNEGSKA (reference sequence). The CDR3 is made up of 13 amino acids. CDR3 amino acids: CSASGTSNEKLFF.

The genes are TRBV20-1 and TRBJ1-2. Germline assignment: CDR1 DFQATT and CDR2 SNEGSKA (reference sequence). This CDR3 is 14 amino acids long. The CDR3 sequence is CLGQGLPGNYGYTF.

The CDR3: CASSESNRVTDTQYF. The chain links TRBV25-1 to TRBJ2-3; with no DNA, the TCRdb D assignment of TRBD1 cannot be verified. Germline CDR1 MGHDK, CDR2 SYGVNS. The CDR3 has 15 amino acids.

The chain combines TRBV27 with TRBJ2-2. Germline V gene sequence: CDR1 MNHEY, CDR2 SMNVEV (reference sequence). The length of the CDR3 is 12 residues. This chain's CDR3 is CASSLRTGELFF.

This chain's CDR3 is CASSSAGSYYGYTF. The chain uses TRBV7-9 and TRBJ1-2; the TCRdb call, TRBD1, lacks DNA for checking. The germline V gene encodes CDR1 SEHNR and CDR2 FQNEAQ (reference sequence). The CDR3 contains 14 residues.

The rearrangement links TRBV5-6 to TRBJ1-2; TCRdb's D gene call, TRBD1, goes unchecked for lack of DNA. The CDR3 spans 12 residues. Germline CDR1 reads SGHDT; CDR2 reads YYEEEE. CDR3 residues: CASSFDRDGYTF.

V gene TRBV3-1 combines with J gene TRBJ2-5; TCRdb's D call, TRBD2, is unchecked because there is no DNA. The CDR3 loop spans 17 amino acids. Germline V lookup: CDR1 LGHDT, CDR2 YNNKEL (reference sequence). The CDR3 reads CASSPRRVAGGKETQYF.

The chain joins TRBV10-3 to TRBJ2-1. Germline V gives CDR1 ENHRY, CDR2 SYGVKD. This CDR3 contains 12 residues. Here the CDR3 reads CAISESQAYQFF.

J is TRBJ2-2 and V is TRBV12-3 or TRBV12-4; TCRdb names TRBD1, which stays unverified in the absence of DNA. This CDR3 is built from 14 residues. CDR3 protein: CASSGTTPPGELFF.